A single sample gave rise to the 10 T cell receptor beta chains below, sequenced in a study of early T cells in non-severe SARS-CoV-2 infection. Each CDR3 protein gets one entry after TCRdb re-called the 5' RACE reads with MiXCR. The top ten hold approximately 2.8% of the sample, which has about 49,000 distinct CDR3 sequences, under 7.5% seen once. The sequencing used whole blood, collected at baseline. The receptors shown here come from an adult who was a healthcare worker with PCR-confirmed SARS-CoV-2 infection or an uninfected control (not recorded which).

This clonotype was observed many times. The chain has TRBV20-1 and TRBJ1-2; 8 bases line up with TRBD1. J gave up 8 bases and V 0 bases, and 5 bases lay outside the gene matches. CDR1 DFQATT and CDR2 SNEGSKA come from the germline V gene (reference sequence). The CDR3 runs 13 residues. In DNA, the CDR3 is TGCAGTGCTAGAGATCCCAGGGGGCTCGGCTACACCTTC. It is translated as CSARDPRGLGYTF.

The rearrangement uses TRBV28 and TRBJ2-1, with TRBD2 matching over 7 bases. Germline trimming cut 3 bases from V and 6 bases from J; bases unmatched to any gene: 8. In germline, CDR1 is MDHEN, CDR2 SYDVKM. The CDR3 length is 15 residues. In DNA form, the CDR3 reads TGTGCCAGCAGTTTGCTTAGCGGGCCCCTCAATGAGCAGTTCTTC. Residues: CASSLLSGPLNEQFF.

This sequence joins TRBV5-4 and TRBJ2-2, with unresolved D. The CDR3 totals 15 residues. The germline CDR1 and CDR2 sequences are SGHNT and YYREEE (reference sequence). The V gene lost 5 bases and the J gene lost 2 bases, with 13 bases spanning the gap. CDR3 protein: CASRNDPRNTGELFF. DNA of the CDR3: TGTGCCAGCAGGAACGACCCCCGAAACACCGGGGAGCTGTTTTTT.

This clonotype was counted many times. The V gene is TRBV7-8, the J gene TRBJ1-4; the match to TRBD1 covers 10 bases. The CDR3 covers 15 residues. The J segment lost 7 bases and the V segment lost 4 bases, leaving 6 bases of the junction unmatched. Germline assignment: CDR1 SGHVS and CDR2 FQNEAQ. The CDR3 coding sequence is TGTGCCAGCAGCTCCGCCGGGACAGGGGCTGAAAAACTGTTTTTT. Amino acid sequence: CASSSAGTGAEKLFF.

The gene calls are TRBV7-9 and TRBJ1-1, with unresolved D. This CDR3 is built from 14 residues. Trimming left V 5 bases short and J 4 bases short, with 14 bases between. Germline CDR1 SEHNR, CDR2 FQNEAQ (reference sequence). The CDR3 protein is CASSAGSVTTEAFF. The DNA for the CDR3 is TGTGCCAGCAGCGCAGGCTCAGTGACCACTGAAGCTTTCTTT.

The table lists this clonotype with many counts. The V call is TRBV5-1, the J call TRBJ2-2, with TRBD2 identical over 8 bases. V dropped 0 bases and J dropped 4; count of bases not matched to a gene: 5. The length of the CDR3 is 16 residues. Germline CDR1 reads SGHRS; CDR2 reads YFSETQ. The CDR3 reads CASSLAWSGSTGELFF. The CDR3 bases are TGCGCCAGCAGCTTGGCCTGGAGCGGGAGCACCGGGGAGCTGTTTTTT.

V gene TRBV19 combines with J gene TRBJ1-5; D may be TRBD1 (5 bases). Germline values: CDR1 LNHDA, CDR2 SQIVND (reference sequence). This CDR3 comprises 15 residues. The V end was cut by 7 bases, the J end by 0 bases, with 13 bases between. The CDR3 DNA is TGTGCCAGTACTAATACAGGTTTTAGCAATCAGCCCCAGCATTTT. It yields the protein CASTNTGFSNQPQHF.

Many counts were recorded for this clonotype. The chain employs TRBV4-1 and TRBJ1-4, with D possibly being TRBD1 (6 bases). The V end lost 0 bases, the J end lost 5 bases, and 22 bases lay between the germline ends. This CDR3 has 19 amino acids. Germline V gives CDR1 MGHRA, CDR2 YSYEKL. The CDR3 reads CASSQDLEGRGGGNEKLFF. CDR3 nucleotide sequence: TGCGCCAGCAGCCAAGATCTAGAGGGACGAGGAGGGGGGAATGAAAAACTGTTTTTT.

CDR3 region: CASSLANSGEITGELFF. In nucleotides, the CDR3 is TGCGCCAGCAGCTTGGCCAATAGCGGGGAGATCACCGGGGAGCTGTTTTTT. The V call is TRBV5-1, the J call TRBJ2-2; 8 nucleotides line up with TRBD2. Germline CDR1 SGHRS, CDR2 YFSETQ. The CDR3 runs to 17 residues. J was trimmed by 4 bases and V by 0 bases; bases with no gene match: 8.

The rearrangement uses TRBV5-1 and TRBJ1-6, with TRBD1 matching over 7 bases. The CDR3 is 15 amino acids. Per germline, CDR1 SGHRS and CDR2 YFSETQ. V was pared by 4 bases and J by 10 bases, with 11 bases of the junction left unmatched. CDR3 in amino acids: CASSPDRSGVSPLHF. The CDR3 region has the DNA TGCGCCAGCAGCCCGGACAGGAGTGGGGTCTCACCCCTCCACTTT.